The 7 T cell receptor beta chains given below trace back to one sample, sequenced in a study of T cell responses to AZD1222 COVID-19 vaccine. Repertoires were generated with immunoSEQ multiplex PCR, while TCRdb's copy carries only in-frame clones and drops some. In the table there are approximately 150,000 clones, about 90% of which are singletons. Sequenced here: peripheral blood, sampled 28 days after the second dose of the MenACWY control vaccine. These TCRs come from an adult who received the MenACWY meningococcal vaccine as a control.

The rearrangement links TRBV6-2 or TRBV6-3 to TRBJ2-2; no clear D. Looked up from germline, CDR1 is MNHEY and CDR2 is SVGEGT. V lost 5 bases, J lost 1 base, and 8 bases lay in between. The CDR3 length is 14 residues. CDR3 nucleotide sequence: TGTGCCAGCAGTGATGGGGAGAACACCGGGGAGCTGTTTTTT. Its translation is CASSDGENTGELFF.

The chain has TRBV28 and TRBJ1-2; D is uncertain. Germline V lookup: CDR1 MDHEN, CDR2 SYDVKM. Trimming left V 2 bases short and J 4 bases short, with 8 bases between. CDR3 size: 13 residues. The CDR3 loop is CASSLQGIYGYTF. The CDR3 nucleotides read TGTGCCAGCAGTTTACAAGGGATCTATGGCTACACCTTC.

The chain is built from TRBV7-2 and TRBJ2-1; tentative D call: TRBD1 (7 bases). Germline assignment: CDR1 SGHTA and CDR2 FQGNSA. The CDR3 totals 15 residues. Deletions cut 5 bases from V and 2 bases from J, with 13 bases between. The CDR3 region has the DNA TGTGCCAGCAGCGTCAGGGGGGACCCCTACAATGAGCAGTTCTTC. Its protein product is CASSVRGDPYNEQFF.

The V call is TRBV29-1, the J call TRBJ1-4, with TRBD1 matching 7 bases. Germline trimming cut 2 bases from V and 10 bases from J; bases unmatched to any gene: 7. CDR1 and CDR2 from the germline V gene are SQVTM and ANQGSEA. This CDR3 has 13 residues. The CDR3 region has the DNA TGCAGCGTTGAAACAGGGGAGGTAGGAAAACTGTTTTTT. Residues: CSVETGEVGKLFF.

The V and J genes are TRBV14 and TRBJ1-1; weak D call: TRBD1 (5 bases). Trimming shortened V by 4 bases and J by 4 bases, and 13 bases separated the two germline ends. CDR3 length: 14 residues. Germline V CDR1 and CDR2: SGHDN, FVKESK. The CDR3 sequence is CASSLGRATTEAFF. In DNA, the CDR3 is TGTGCCAGCAGCCTAGGCAGGGCGACCACTGAAGCTTTCTTT.

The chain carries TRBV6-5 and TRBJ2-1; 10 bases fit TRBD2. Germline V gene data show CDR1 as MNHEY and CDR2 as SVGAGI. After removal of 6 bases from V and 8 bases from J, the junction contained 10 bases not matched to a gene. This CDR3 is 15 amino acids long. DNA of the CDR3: TGTGCCAGCAGCCAACTAGCGGGACAGCCTCATGAGCAGTTCTTC. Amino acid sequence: CASSQLAGQPHEQFF.

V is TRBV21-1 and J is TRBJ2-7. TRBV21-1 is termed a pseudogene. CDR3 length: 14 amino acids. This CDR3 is CASSKARGIYEQYF. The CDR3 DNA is TGTGCCAGCAGCAAAGCGAGGGGTATCTACGAGCAGTACTTC.